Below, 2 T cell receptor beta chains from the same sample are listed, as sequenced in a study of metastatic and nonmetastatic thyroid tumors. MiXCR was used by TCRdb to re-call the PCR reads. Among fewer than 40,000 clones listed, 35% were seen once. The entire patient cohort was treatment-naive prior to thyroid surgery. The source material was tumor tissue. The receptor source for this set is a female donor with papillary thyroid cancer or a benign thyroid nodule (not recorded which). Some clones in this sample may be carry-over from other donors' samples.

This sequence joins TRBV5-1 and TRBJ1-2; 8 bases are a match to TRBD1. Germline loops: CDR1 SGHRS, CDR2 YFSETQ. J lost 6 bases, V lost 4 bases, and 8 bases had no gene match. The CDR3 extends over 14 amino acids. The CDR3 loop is CASSLNPTGDGYTF. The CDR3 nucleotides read TGCGCCAGCAGCCTTAATCCGACAGGGGATGGCTACACCTTC.

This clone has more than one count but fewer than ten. Here the CDR3 reads CASSTGTSGKGTGELFF. Here the CDR3 DNA reads TGCGCCAGCAGCACTGGGACTAGCGGGAAGGGGACCGGGGAGCTGTTTTTT. The chain couples TRBV5-1 to TRBJ2-2; TRBD2 matches 13 bases. V shed 4 bases and J 5 bases; nucleotides not matched to a gene: 8. This CDR3 comprises 17 residues. From germline, CDR1 is SGHRS and CDR2 YFSETQ.